The 5 T cell receptor beta chains below come from one sample, sequenced in a study of PD-1 blockade in mismatch repair-deficient tumors. Profiling relied on immunoSEQ multiplex PCR, and the TCRdb table lists in-frame clones only, not all of them. This sample has 60,000 to 70,000 clones, with 70% to 90% found just once. The material sequenced was peripheral blood, taken 52 weeks after starting pembrolizumab. These receptors were obtained from an adult with mismatch repair-deficient cancer.

The CDR3 DNA reads TGTGCCAGCAGCCCCACCGGGACTAGCGGGAAGGAGCAGTTCTTC. This encodes CASSPTGTSGKEQFF. This chain joins TRBV5-5 and TRBJ2-1; 13 bases line up with TRBD2. Germline lookup yields CDR1 SGHKS and CDR2 YYEKEE (reference sequence). CDR3 length: 15 residues. V gave up 4 bases and J gave up 10 bases; unmatched junction bases: 8.

The V gene is TRBV2, the J gene TRBJ2-3; D unresolved. Germline-derived CDR1 and CDR2 are SNHLY and FYNNEI. Trimming stripped 6 bases from V and 0 bases from J, with 13 bases between. The CDR3 loop spans 15 amino acids. The CDR3 region has the DNA TGTGCCAGCAGGATCTTTGCCACTAGCACAGATACGCAGTATTTT. It codes for CASRIFATSTDTQYF.

This sequence joins TRBV11-2 and TRBJ2-1; D gene unclear. Germline loops: CDR1 SGHAT, CDR2 FQNNGV. Trimming took off 4 bases at V and 5 bases at J, with 15 bases between the two ends. CDR3 size: 15 residues. The CDR3 bases are TGTGCCAGCAGCTCCGTGTCGGGTCGGAACAATGAGCAGTTCTTC. The encoded protein is CASSSVSGRNNEQFF.

The chain links TRBV5-6 to TRBJ2-1, with D maybe TRBD2 (6 bases). The V gene's germline CDR1 is SGHDT and CDR2 YYEEEE. The CDR3 is made up of 15 amino acids. The V end lost 6 bases, the J end lost 5 bases, and 18 bases lay between the germline ends. The CDR3 protein is CASTTMTRLNNEQFF. The CDR3 coding sequence is TGTGCCAGCACCACTATGACTAGGCTAAACAATGAGCAGTTCTTC.

This rearrangement joins TRBV9 to TRBJ2-1; TRBD2 matches 7 bases. CDR1 and CDR2 (germline): SGDLS, YYNGEE. The V segment lost 4 bases and the J segment 8 bases; nucleotides outside the gene matches: 12. The CDR3 consists of 15 residues. The CDR3 protein is CASSPSGLPLDEQFF. CDR3 DNA sequence: TGTGCCAGCAGCCCGTCGGGACTACCCCTGGATGAGCAGTTCTTC.